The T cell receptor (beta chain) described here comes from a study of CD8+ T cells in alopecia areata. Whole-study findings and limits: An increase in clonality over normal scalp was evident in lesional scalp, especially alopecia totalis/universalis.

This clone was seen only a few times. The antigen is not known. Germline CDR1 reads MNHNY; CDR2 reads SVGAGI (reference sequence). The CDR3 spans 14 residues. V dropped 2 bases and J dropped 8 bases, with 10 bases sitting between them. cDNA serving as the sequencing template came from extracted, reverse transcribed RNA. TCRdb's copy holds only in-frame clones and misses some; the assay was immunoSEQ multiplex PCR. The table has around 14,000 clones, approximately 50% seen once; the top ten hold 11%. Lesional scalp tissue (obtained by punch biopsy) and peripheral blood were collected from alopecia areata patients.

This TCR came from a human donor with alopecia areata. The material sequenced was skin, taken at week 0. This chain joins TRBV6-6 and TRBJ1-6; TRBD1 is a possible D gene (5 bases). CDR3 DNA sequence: TGTGCCAGCAGTTACGCGGGGGTTGATTCACCCCTCCACTTT. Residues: CASSYAGVDSPLHF.